This record covers a single T cell receptor (beta chain). The source of the sample is a study of resident and recirculating memory T cells in vitiligo. Study as a whole: Samples were epidermis from two lesional and two nonlesional sites, plus PBMCs.

The assay was immunoSEQ multiplex PCR, and TCRdb's table has in-frame clones only and misses some. In the table there are 55,000 to 75,000 clones, about nine tenths of which are singletons. Patients' lesions had not changed for the previous 6 months. V trimming: 4 bases; J trimming: 4 bases; junction bases outside the gene matches: 8. Germline V gene sequence: CDR1 SGHRS, CDR2 YFSETQ. The CDR3 contains 15 residues. The sample taken for sequencing was blood. The clonotype was recovered from a male donor with vitiligo. The rearrangement joins TRBV5-1 to TRBJ2-1; 7 bases are a match to TRBD1. The CDR3 region is CASSHERDRYNEQFF. In nucleotides, the CDR3 is TGCGCCAGCAGCCACGAACGGGACAGATACAATGAGCAGTTCTTC. The full variable domain, with the rest looked up from reference TRBV5-1 and TRBJ2-1, is KAGVTQTPRYLIKTRGQQVTLSCSPISGHRSVSWYQQTPGQGLQFLFEYFSETQRNKGNFPGRFSGRQFSNSRSEMNVSTLELGDSALYLCASSHERDRYNEQFFGPGTRLTVL.